Below are 18 T cell receptor beta chains sequenced from a single sample in a study of cytomegalovirus exposure and HLA in healthy donors. Primers: 60 Vbeta forward and 13 Jbeta reverse. Sequencing used immunoSEQ multiplex PCR; TCRdb keeps in-frame clones, though not all of them. The sample includes 110,000 to 150,000 clones, around 80% of them seen just once. Input material: PBMCs. These receptor sequences come from a man aged 25 to 40 in good health and CMV-seronegative.

The chain couples TRBV7-9 to TRBJ1-4; 7 bases fit TRBD1. The germline V gene encodes CDR1 SEHNR and CDR2 FQNEAQ (reference sequence). CDR3 length equals 15 residues. The V gene end was trimmed by 5 bases and the J gene end by 7 bases; junction bases not matched to a gene: 10. CDR3 sequence reads: CASSLGQAVGEKLFF. The CDR3 coding sequence is TGTGCCAGCAGCCTCGGACAGGCTGTCGGTGAAAAACTGTTTTTT.

The chain has TRBV10-2 and TRBJ2-1; the match to TRBD2 covers 13 bases. With V trimmed by 8 bases and J by 5 bases, 3 bases remained unmatched. The CDR3 consists of 14 residues. CDR1 is WSHSY and CDR2 is SAAADI in the germline V gene. CDR3 protein: CASGTSGNDNEQFF. Here the CDR3 DNA reads TGCGCCAGCGGGACTAGCGGGAATGACAATGAGCAGTTCTTC.

The chain couples TRBV27 to TRBJ2-1; D is possibly TRBD2 (6 bases). Germline loops: CDR1 MNHEY, CDR2 SMNVEV (reference sequence). This CDR3 region has 14 residues. Trimming removed 0 bases from V and 12 bases from J, with 15 bases in between. The DNA of the CDR3 is TGTGCCAGCAGTTTATCGCCGAGGGGAGGCAGGCAGTTCTTC. This codes for CASSLSPRGGRQFF.

This clone showed up just a few times. The chain is built from TRBV30 and TRBJ2-7, with 8 bases matching TRBD2. Germline CDR1 is GTSNPN and CDR2 is SVGIG (reference sequence). There are 13 residues in the CDR3. V lost 4 bases and J lost 6; bases outside the gene matches: 8. CDR3 amino acids: CAWTRIRGGEQYF. For the CDR3, the DNA is TGTGCCTGGACACGCATCCGGGGGGGCGAGCAGTACTTC.

The gene calls are TRBV10-3 and TRBJ2-5; D is unresolved. Per germline, CDR1 ENHRY and CDR2 SYGVKD. The CDR3 has 14 residues. Between the trimmed V and J ends, which lost 5 bases and 0 bases, there was a span of 10 bases. The DNA for the CDR3 is TGTGCCATCAGTAAAGGAGAGAACCAAGAGACCCAGTACTTC. Its translation: CAISKGENQETQYF.

In its sample, this clone was seen a few times. The chain links TRBV6-5 to TRBJ2-6; TRBD2 aligns across 7 bases. Germline V gene data show CDR1 as MNHEY and CDR2 as SVGAGI. V shed 4 bases and J 0 bases; nucleotides not matched to a gene: 3. The CDR3 runs to 16 residues. The CDR3 DNA reads TGTGCCAGCAGTTTTGGGGGGGGCTCTGGGGCCAACGTCCTGACTTTC. Amino acids: CASSFGGGSGANVLTF.

The chain carries TRBV10-1 and TRBJ2-3; D is ambiguous. The CDR3 contains 14 residues. V lost 3 bases and J lost 2, with 9 bases in between. Germline assignment: CDR1 WNHNN and CDR2 SYGVQD (reference sequence). CDR3 protein: CASSDGGNTDTQYF. The CDR3 DNA is TGCGCCAGCAGTGACGGCGGAAACACAGATACGCAGTATTTT.

V gene TRBV5-1 combines with J gene TRBJ1-5; maybe TRBD1 (6 bases). Trimming removed 0 bases at V and 5 bases at J, with 18 bases between. CDR1 is SGHRS, CDR2 YFSETQ, per germline. This CDR3 has 17 residues. The CDR3 sequence is CASSLVVWGQGDQPQHF. The CDR3 DNA is TGCGCCAGCAGCTTGGTGGTTTGGGGACAAGGCGATCAGCCCCAGCATTTT. The whole variable domain, remainder taken from reference TRBV5-1 and TRBJ1-5, is KAGVTQTPRYLIKTRGQQVTLSCSPISGHRSVSWYQQTPGQGLQFLFEYFSETQRNKGNFPGRFSGRQFSNSRSEMNVSTLELGDSALYLCASSLVVWGQGDQPQHFGDGTRLSIL.

The V call is TRBV10-3, the J call TRBJ2-6; 12 bases line up with TRBD2. In germline, CDR1 is ENHRY, CDR2 SYGVKD. The CDR3 covers 17 residues. V was clipped by 6 bases and J by 2 bases; unmatched bases: 5. Written as DNA, the CDR3 is TGTGCCATCAGATCGAGGACTAGCGGGACTGGGGCCAACGTCCTGACTTTC. Translation: CAIRSRTSGTGANVLTF.

The table lists this clone with a few counts. This chain joins TRBV5-1 and TRBJ1-4; D unclear. Trimming cost V 0 bases and J 0 bases, with 12 bases left between them. CDR3 length: 17 amino acids. Per the germline V gene, CDR1 is SGHRS and CDR2 is YFSETQ. This CDR3 is CASSLGRWAATNEKLFF. The CDR3 DNA reads as TGCGCCAGCAGCTTGGGGCGTTGGGCAGCAACTAATGAAAAACTGTTTTTT.

The genes are TRBV5-8 and TRBJ1-1; 11 bases line up with TRBD1. The germline gives CDR1 SGHTS, CDR2 YDEGEE. V shed 4 bases and J 5 bases; nucleotides not matched to a gene: 10. The length of the CDR3 is 16 residues. The DNA for the CDR3 is TGTGCCAGCAGCACGGACAGGGGGCGTTTGGGTACTGAAGCTTTCTTT. Its translation is CASSTDRGRLGTEAFF.

This chain uses TRBV2 with TRBJ1-6; weak D call: TRBD1 (6 bases). V dropped 1 base and J dropped 7 bases, with 8 bases sitting between them. Germline V gives CDR1 SNHLY, CDR2 FYNNEI. This CDR3 has 14 amino acids. CDR3 protein: CASSEVRGNSPLHF. CDR3 nucleotides: TGTGCCAGCAGTGAAGTCAGGGGAAATTCACCCCTCCACTTT.

The chain recombines TRBV11-2 with TRBJ2-3; a weak D match, TRBD1 (5 bases). The germline gives CDR1 SGHAT, CDR2 FQNNGV. The CDR3 contains 13 residues. V was pared by 5 bases and J by 2 bases, with 8 bases between. The CDR3, as DNA: TGTGCCAGCAGCATGACAGACACAGATACGCAGTATTTT. Protein sequence: CASSMTDTDTQYF. Variable domain in full (rest from reference TRBV11-2 and TRBJ2-3): EAGVAQSPRYKIIEKRQSVAFWCNPISGHATLYWYQQILGQGPKLLIQFQNNGVVDDSQLPKDRFSAERLKGVDSTLKIQPAKLEDSAVYLCASSMTDTDTQYFGPGTRLTVL.

The J gene is TRBJ2-1, the V gene TRBV7-2, with 11 bases aligning to TRBD1. The germline V gene has CDR1 SGHTA and CDR2 FQGNSA. The J segment lost 3 bases and the V segment lost 4 bases, leaving 2 bases of the junction unmatched. The CDR3 is made up of 15 amino acids. In nucleotides, the CDR3 is TGTGCCAGCAGCTCGGGGACAGGGGGCTACAATGAGCAGTTCTTC. As protein: CASSSGTGGYNEQFF.

J is TRBJ2-5 and V is TRBV4-1; 13 bases match TRBD2. The germline V gene has CDR1 MGHRA and CDR2 YSYEKL. Unmatched junction bases numbered 1, after V lost 0 bases and J lost 3 bases. The CDR3 covers 16 residues. In nucleotides, the CDR3 is TGCGCCAGCAGCCAAGATGGGACTAGCGGGAAAGAGACCCAGTACTTC. Its protein product is CASSQDGTSGKETQYF.

This chain uses TRBV5-4 with TRBJ1-1; D gene ambiguous. Per the germline V gene, CDR1 is SGHNT and CDR2 is YYREEE (reference sequence). V was pared by 0 bases and J by 1 base, with 7 bases between. This CDR3 has 14 residues. The CDR3 region is CASSLDRQNTEAFF. The DNA of the CDR3 is TGTGCCAGCAGCTTGGACAGACAGAACACTGAAGCTTTCTTT.

This clone was seen only once. The J gene is TRBJ1-1, the V gene TRBV28; D not resolved. The germline V and J ends were trimmed by 3 bases and 4 bases, with 9 bases remaining between them. CDR1 is MDHEN and CDR2 is SYDVKM in the germline V gene. The length of the CDR3 is 13 residues. The CDR3 DNA reads as TGTGCCAGCAGTTTTAGGAGAGCCACTGAAGCTTTCTTT. Translation gives CASSFRRATEAFF. The full variable domain, with the rest looked up from reference TRBV28 and TRBJ1-1, is DVKVTQSSRYLVKRTGEKVFLECVQDMDHENMFWYRQDPGLGLRLIYFSYDVKMKEKGDIPEGYSVSREKKERFSLILESASTNQTSMYLCASSFRRATEAFFGQGTRLTVV.

V gene TRBV7-2 combines with J gene TRBJ1-2, with TRBD1 identical over 9 bases. The CDR3 is 14 residues long. Germline values: CDR1 SGHTA, CDR2 FQGNSA. J gave up 7 bases and V 4 bases, and 7 bases lay outside the gene matches. The CDR3 here is CASSYTGGDGGYTF. The DNA for the CDR3 is TGTGCCAGCAGCTACACAGGGGGCGATGGTGGCTACACCTTC.